Listed here are 7 T cell receptor beta chains from one sample, sequenced in a study of blood T cell repertoires in COVID-19. The protocol was immunoSEQ multiplex PCR, while the TCRdb copy is restricted to in-frame clones and leaves out a portion. The sample has about 110,000 clones, about 80% seen once. Sequenced input: peripheral blood. The receptor source for this set is a woman aged 70 to 79 with acute or convalescent COVID-19.

The chain recombines TRBV2 with TRBJ2-7; TRBD1 matches 7 bases. Germline V gene lookup returns CDR1 SNHLY and CDR2 FYNNEI. This CDR3 is 14 amino acids long. After removal of 5 bases from V and 5 bases from J, the junction contained 9 bases not matched to a gene. The CDR3: CASSSDRVKHEQYF. The CDR3 coding sequence is TGTGCCAGCAGTTCCGACAGGGTCAAACACGAGCAGTACTTC.

V is TRBV5-1 and J is TRBJ2-3, with 10 bases that match TRBD2. From germline, CDR1 is SGHRS and CDR2 YFSETQ. This CDR3 comprises 15 residues. Trimming cost V 6 bases and J 3 bases; bases outside gene matches: 7. CDR3 protein: CASNLGAGGTDTQYF. In DNA, the CDR3 is TGCGCCAGCAACCTGGGAGCGGGGGGGACAGATACGCAGTATTTT.

This chain connects TRBV6-6 to TRBJ1-2, with TRBD1 as a possible D gene (5 bases). CDR3 length: 13 amino acids. From germline, CDR1 is MNHNY and CDR2 SVGAGI (reference sequence). V gave up 11 bases and J gave up 2 bases, with 15 bases separating them. For the CDR3, the DNA is TGTGCCGGGACTTCTCCTGGAAACTATGGCTACACCTTC. The encoded protein is CAGTSPGNYGYTF.

The rearrangement joins TRBV4-2 to TRBJ1-2; TRBD1 matches at 9 bases. The junction had 5 bases not matched to a gene; V was cut back by 4 bases and J by 2 bases. The CDR3 runs 15 residues. CDR1 LGHNA and CDR2 YNFKEQ come from the germline V gene. The CDR3 loop reads CASSLGQGENYGYTF. CDR3 DNA sequence: TGTGCCAGCAGCCTGGGACAGGGAGAAAACTATGGCTACACCTTC.

J is TRBJ1-2 and V is TRBV19, with 7 nucleotides matching TRBD1. Germline V gene lookup returns CDR1 LNHDA and CDR2 SQIVND (reference sequence). After removal of 5 bases from V and 3 bases from J, the junction contained 6 bases not matched to a gene. The CDR3 consists of 14 residues. CDR3 nucleotide sequence: TGTGCCAGTAGTTCCATGGACAGGTACTATGGCTACACCTTC. Its protein product is CASSSMDRYYGYTF.

The rearrangement joins TRBV7-2 to TRBJ1-5; TRBD1 matches 8 bases. CDR1 and CDR2 from the germline V gene are SGHTA and FQGNSA. The CDR3 covers 15 residues. J gave up 6 bases and V 3 bases, and 7 bases lay outside the gene matches. The CDR3 here is CASSFFSGGGQPQHF. DNA of the CDR3: TGTGCCAGCAGCTTTTTCTCAGGGGGCGGTCAGCCCCAGCATTTT.

The CDR3 DNA sequence: TGTGCCAGCTCGCGGTCACAGGCGGACGGGGCTTTCTTT. This codes for CASSRSQADGAFF. The chain employs TRBV18 and TRBJ1-1, with a weak D call TRBD1 (5 bases). CDR3 length: 13 amino acids. The V gene lost 6 bases and the J gene lost 11 bases, with 19 bases spanning the gap. CDR1 is KGHSH and CDR2 is LQKENI in the germline V gene.